The next 21 T cell receptor beta chains were all read from a single sample in a study of CD8 T cells in Susac syndrome. RNA in amounts of roughly 0.5 to 1 ug was reverse transcribed with random hexamers. TCRdb fed the immunoSEQ multiplex PCR reads into MiXCR, producing one record per CDR3 protein. In the table there are roughly 100,000 distinct CDR3 sequences, around 94% of which are singletons. The material sequenced was CD8+ T cells from PBMCs. Source of these receptors: a human donor with Susac syndrome.

V is TRBV29-1 and J is TRBJ1-2; D uncertain. CDR1 is SQVTM, CDR2 ANQGSEA, per germline. V was trimmed by 7 bases and J by 3 bases, leaving 9 bases between them. The CDR3 is 11 residues long. The CDR3 loop reads CSARADYGYTF. The CDR3 coding sequence is TGCAGCGCCCGAGCGGACTATGGCTACACCTTC. The full variable domain, with the rest looked up from reference TRBV29-1 and TRBJ1-2, is SAVISQKPSRDICQRGTSLTIQCQVDSQVTMMFWYRQQPGQSLTLIATANQGSEATYESGFVIDKFPISRPNLTFSTLTVSNMSPEDSSIYLCSARADYGYTFGSGTRLTVV.

This clonotype was observed once. This rearrangement joins TRBV7-2 to TRBJ2-7, with D possibly being TRBD1 or TRBD2 (5 bases each). This CDR3 is built from 14 residues. Germline-derived CDR1 and CDR2 are SGHTA and FQGNSA. The V and J ends lost 3 bases and 6 bases respectively, with 15 bases between them. The CDR3 DNA reads TGTGCCAGCAGCTTCCCGGGGCGCGGGTCCGAGCAGTACTTC. Its translation is CASSFPGRGSEQYF.

Comments on this clonotype: At one of its ends the junction is not consistent with the germline gene, which may arise from a read error. The V and J genes are TRBV13 and TRBJ2-1; D may be TRBD2 (7 bases). Germline lookup yields CDR1 PRHDT and CDR2 FYEKMQ (reference sequence). The CDR3 extends over 16 amino acids. CDR3 sequence reads: CASSLRTAGAYNEQFF. The CDR3 coding sequence is TGTGCCAGCAGCTTACGGACGGCGGGGGCCTATAATGAGCAGTTCTTC.

J is TRBJ2-3 and V is TRBV9; 8 bases fit TRBD2. The germline gives CDR1 SGDLS, CDR2 YYNGEE. CDR3 length equals 17 residues. V trimming: 2 bases; J trimming: 2 bases; junction bases outside the gene matches: 10. The CDR3 spells CASSVQSGGLITDTQYF. The DNA of the CDR3 is TGTGCCAGCAGCGTGCAGAGCGGGGGCCTTATCACAGATACGCAGTATTTT. The whole variable domain, remainder taken from reference TRBV9 and TRBJ2-3, is DSGVTQTPKHLITATGQRVTLRCSPRSGDLSVYWYQQSLDQGLQFLIQYYNGEERAKGNILERFSAQQFPDLHSELNLSSLELGDSALYFCASSVQSGGLITDTQYFGPGTRLTVL.

The rearrangement joins TRBV27 to TRBJ2-1; 13 nucleotides line up with TRBD2. The germline V gene has CDR1 MNHEY and CDR2 SMNVEV (reference sequence). Unmatched junction bases numbered 4, after V lost 0 bases and J lost 8 bases. The CDR3 totals 16 residues. In DNA form, the CDR3 reads TGTGCCAGCAGTTTATCGGTTGGACTAGCGGGGGATGAGCAGTTCTTC. Translated: CASSLSVGLAGDEQFF.

This clonotype showed up just once. The CDR3 DNA follows: TGTGCCAGCAGCACCTACGGGGCAAACACTGAAGCTTTCTTT. This translates into CASSTYGANTEAFF. The chain uses TRBV7-9 and TRBJ1-1, with a weak D call TRBD1 (5 bases). This CDR3 is built from 14 residues. Trimming left V 5 bases short and J 2 bases short, with 12 bases between. From germline, CDR1 is SEHNR and CDR2 FQNEAQ (reference sequence).

The chain uses TRBV13 and TRBJ2-3; D gene unclear. The CDR3 has 11 amino acids. Germline V gene data show CDR1 as PRHDT and CDR2 as FYEKMQ (reference sequence). Trimming pared 8 bases from V and 6 bases from J, leaving 9 bases between. The CDR3 DNA follows: TGTGCCAGCCACTTCTTGGATACGCAGTATTTT. As protein: CASHFLDTQYF.

V is TRBV13 and J is TRBJ1-1; D unclear. The CDR3 consists of 12 residues. Germline lookup yields CDR1 PRHDT and CDR2 FYEKMQ (reference sequence). Trimming shortened V by 3 bases and J by 7 bases, and 9 bases separated the two germline ends. The CDR3 protein is CASSFGRIEAFF. The CDR3 DNA sequence: TGTGCCAGCAGCTTTGGACGGATTGAAGCTTTCTTT. The full variable domain, with the rest looked up from reference TRBV13 and TRBJ1-1, is AAGVIQSPRHLIKEKRETATLKCYPIPRHDTVYWYQQGPGQDPQFLISFYEKMQSDKGSIPDRFSAQQFSDYHSELNMSSLELGDSALYFCASSFGRIEAFFGQGTRLTVV.

V usage is TRBV11-2 and J usage is TRBJ1-4; D not resolved. Deletions cut 5 bases from V and 3 bases from J, with 10 bases between. Germline-derived CDR1 and CDR2 are SGHAT and FQNNGV. The CDR3 is 14 amino acids. The CDR3 sequence: CASSHGFANEKLFF. The CDR3 bases are TGTGCCAGCAGCCATGGGTTCGCTAATGAAAAACTGTTTTTT.

V is TRBV29-1 and J is TRBJ2-1, with a possible D match to TRBD2 (5 bases). Germline CDR1 SQVTM, CDR2 ANQGSEA. V lost 8 bases and J 7 bases, leaving 24 bases between the germline ends. The CDR3 spans 15 residues. This CDR3 reads CSFPERGSPKNEQFF. The CDR3 DNA reads TGCAGCTTCCCGGAACGAGGGAGTCCGAAAAATGAGCAGTTCTTC.

The chain couples TRBV6-1 to TRBJ1-4; possible D gene TRBD1, 5 bases. Trimming took off 6 bases at V and 7 bases at J, with 21 bases between the two ends. Germline V gives CDR1 MNHNS, CDR2 SASEGT. This CDR3 comprises 16 residues. In nucleotides, the CDR3 is TGTGCCAGCAGCCCCACCGACAGAGCCTTTCGTGAAAAACTGTTTTTT. It is translated as CASSPTDRAFREKLFF.

J is TRBJ1-1 and V is TRBV7-3, with 7 bases that match TRBD1. Germline CDR1 is SGHTA and CDR2 is FQGTGA. The CDR3 loop spans 15 amino acids. Trimming removed 1 base from V and 2 bases from J; junction bases left unmatched: 4. This CDR3 is CASSLMGQQNTEAFF. CDR3 sequence (DNA): TGTGCCAGCAGCTTAATGGGACAGCAAAACACTGAAGCTTTCTTT. The whole variable domain, remainder taken from reference TRBV7-3 and TRBJ1-1, is GAGVSQTPSNKVTEKGKYVELRCDPISGHTALYWYRQSLGQGPEFLIYFQGTGAADDSGLPNDRFFAVRPEGSVSTLKIQRTERGDSAVYLCASSLMGQQNTEAFFGQGTRLTVV.

The chain is built from TRBV15 and TRBJ1-2; 7 bases match TRBD1. There are 16 residues in the CDR3. The germline V gene encodes CDR1 LNHNV and CDR2 YYDKDF (reference sequence). The junction had 7 bases not matched to a gene; V was cut back by 0 bases and J by 3 bases. CDR3 loop: CATSRDWAGGDYGYTF. The CDR3 coding sequence is TGTGCCACCAGCAGAGATTGGGCAGGGGGGGACTATGGCTACACCTTC.

This clonotype was seen once. The chain joins TRBV5-4 to TRBJ1-5, with 7 bases fitting TRBD1. V was clipped by 4 bases and J by 5 bases; unmatched bases: 9. The CDR3 has 15 amino acids. The germline V gene encodes CDR1 SGHNT and CDR2 YYREEE (reference sequence). The CDR3 DNA reads TGTGCCAGCAGCCCGGGAGACAGGGAAGATCAGCCCCAGCATTTT. Protein: CASSPGDREDQPQHF. The whole variable domain, remainder taken from reference TRBV5-4 and TRBJ1-5, is ETGVTQSPTHLIKTRGQQVTLRCSSQSGHNTVSWYQQALGQGPQFIFQYYREEENGRGNFPPRFSGLQFPNYSSELNVNALELDDSALYLCASSPGDREDQPQHFGDGTRLSIL.

The chain joins TRBV7-3 to TRBJ2-7; 9 bases fit TRBD2. After removal of 5 bases from V and 6 bases from J, the junction contained 8 bases not matched to a gene. The germline CDR1 and CDR2 sequences are SGHTA and FQGTGA. The CDR3 has 14 amino acids. This CDR3 reads CASSPRSGGLEQYF. CDR3 DNA sequence: TGTGCCAGCAGCCCAAGGAGCGGGGGGCTCGAGCAGTACTTC. Looking up the rest from reference TRBV7-3 and TRBJ2-7 gives the full variable domain: GAGVSQTPSNKVTEKGKYVELRCDPISGHTALYWYRQSLGQGPEFLIYFQGTGAADDSGLPNDRFFAVRPEGSVSTLKIQRTERGDSAVYLCASSPRSGGLEQYFGPGTRLTVT.

The rearrangement uses TRBV7-2 and TRBJ1-5; TRBD1 matches at 9 bases. J gave up 4 bases and V 4 bases, and 5 bases lay outside the gene matches. The germline V gene has CDR1 SGHTA and CDR2 FQGNSA. CDR3 length: 15 residues. The CDR3 DNA sequence: TGTGCCAGCAGCTCCTCCGGGACAGGGAATCAGCCCCAGCATTTT. This codes for CASSSSGTGNQPQHF.

This sequence joins TRBV27 and TRBJ1-6; the match to TRBD1 covers 8 bases. The CDR3 has 14 residues. V dropped 6 bases and J dropped 7; count of bases not matched to a gene: 5. Germline V gene lookup returns CDR1 MNHEY and CDR2 SMNVEV (reference sequence). The chain's CDR3 is CASSLQGGNSPLHF. As DNA, the CDR3 is TGTGCCAGCAGCCTACAGGGGGGAAATTCACCCCTCCACTTT.

The chain recombines TRBV5-6 with TRBJ2-3; 11 positions agree with TRBD2. Trimming at V came to 7 bases and at J to 2 bases, leaving 6 bases not matched to a gene. This CDR3 region has 15 residues. CDR1 and CDR2 (germline): SGHDT, YYEEEE. This CDR3 reads CASAGTSGNTDTQYF. The CDR3 coding sequence is TGTGCCAGCGCCGGGACTAGCGGTAACACAGATACGCAGTATTTT. Complete variable domain (other parts from reference TRBV5-6 and TRBJ2-3): DAGVTQSPTHLIKTRGQQVTLRCSPKSGHDTVSWYQQALGQGPQFIFQYYEEEERQRGNFPDRFSGHQFPNYSSELNVNALLLGDSALYLCASAGTSGNTDTQYFGPGTRLTVL.

In DNA, the CDR3 is TGCGCCAGCAGCCAAGGGGCTGGTCAGCCCCAGCATTTT. Protein product: CASSQGAGQPQHF. This chain joins TRBV4-3 and TRBJ1-5; D is uncertain. Germline CDR1 is LGHNA and CDR2 is YSLEER. V shed 1 base and J shed 6 bases, with 7 bases lying between them. The CDR3 contains 13 residues.

The chain is built from TRBV29-1 and TRBJ2-7; D unresolved. The V and J ends lost 3 bases and 0 bases respectively, with 9 bases between them. There are 13 residues in the CDR3. Germline V lookup: CDR1 SQVTM, CDR2 ANQGSEA. The CDR3 sequence: CSVEVPVSYEQYF. CDR3 nucleotides: TGCAGCGTTGAGGTACCGGTCTCCTACGAGCAGTACTTC.

The CDR3 is CASSQHSTDTQYF. In nucleotides, the CDR3 is TGTGCCAGCAGCCAACACAGCACAGATACGCAGTATTTT. V and J are TRBV14 and TRBJ2-3, with D uncertain. The CDR3 contains 13 residues. Trimming cost V 2 bases and J 0 bases, with 3 bases left between them. Germline V gene sequence: CDR1 SGHDN, CDR2 FVKESK.